Here is one T cell receptor (beta chain) with its context. The sample belongs to a study of T cells in Graves' hyperthyroidism and ophthalmopathy. V lost 4 bases, J lost 6 bases, and 12 bases lay in between. The CDR3 runs to 14 residues. Germline values: CDR1 MDHEN, CDR2 SYDVKM. Template material for amplifying TCR beta CDR3 regions consisted of RNA transcripts. Researchers ran a first-round RT-PCR on the TCR CDR3 using the HTBI primer set. TCRdb re-analysed the multiplex PCR reads in MiXCR, keeping a single row per CDR3 protein. The profile shows hundreds of thousands of distinct CDR3 sequences, over 15% of them singletons.

The V gene is TRBV28, the J gene TRBJ1-4; D might be TRBD1 (5 bases). This TCR was sampled from a woman in her sixties with Graves' ophthalmopathy. The specimen was blood. CDR3 sequence (DNA): TGTGCCAGCAGTTCCGGGACTTTGGATGAAAAACTGTTTTTT. This translates into CASSSGTLDEKLFF.